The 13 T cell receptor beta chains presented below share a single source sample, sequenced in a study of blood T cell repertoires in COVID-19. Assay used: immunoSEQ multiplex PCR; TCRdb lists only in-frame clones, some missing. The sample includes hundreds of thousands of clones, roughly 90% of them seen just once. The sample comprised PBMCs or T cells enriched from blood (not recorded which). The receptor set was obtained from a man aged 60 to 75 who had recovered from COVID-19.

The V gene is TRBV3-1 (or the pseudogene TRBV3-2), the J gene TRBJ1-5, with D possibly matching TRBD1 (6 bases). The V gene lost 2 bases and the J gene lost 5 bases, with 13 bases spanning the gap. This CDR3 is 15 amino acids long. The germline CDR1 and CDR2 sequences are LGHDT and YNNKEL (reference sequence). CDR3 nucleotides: TGTGCCAGCAGCCAATCGGGGCAGGGGTATCAGCCCCAGCATTTT. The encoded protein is CASSQSGQGYQPQHF.

DNA for the CDR3: TGTGCCAGCAGCACCAGAGCGGGAGTGGCGTTCGAGCAGTACTTC. It encodes CASSTRAGVAFEQYF. The chain combines TRBV9 with TRBJ2-7; 8 bases are a match to TRBD2. J gave up 6 bases and V 4 bases, and 12 bases lay outside the gene matches. CDR1 SGDLS and CDR2 YYNGEE come from the germline V gene. This CDR3 region has 15 residues.

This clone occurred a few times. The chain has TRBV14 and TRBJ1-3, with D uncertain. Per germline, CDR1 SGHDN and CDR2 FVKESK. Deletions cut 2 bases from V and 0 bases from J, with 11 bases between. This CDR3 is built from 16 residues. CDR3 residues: CASSQLSDFSGNTIYF. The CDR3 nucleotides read TGTGCCAGCAGCCAATTATCCGACTTCTCTGGAAACACCATATATTTT.

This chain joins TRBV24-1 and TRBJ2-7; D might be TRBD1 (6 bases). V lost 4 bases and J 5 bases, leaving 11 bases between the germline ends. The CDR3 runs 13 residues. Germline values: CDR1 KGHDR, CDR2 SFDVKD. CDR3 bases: TGTGCCACCAGTGACTTCGGACAGAACGAGCAGTACTTC. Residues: CATSDFGQNEQYF.

CDR3 sequence: CASSYPLAGVTGELFF. The CDR3 DNA sequence: TGTGCCAGCAGTTACCCCTTAGCGGGGGTTACCGGGGAGCTGTTTTTT. The gene calls are TRBV6-2 or TRBV6-3 and TRBJ2-2; 9 bases line up with TRBD2. The CDR3 is 16 amino acids. CDR1 is MNHEY, CDR2 SVGEGT, per germline. V shed 2 bases, J shed 5 bases, and the junction held 6 bases outside the gene matches.

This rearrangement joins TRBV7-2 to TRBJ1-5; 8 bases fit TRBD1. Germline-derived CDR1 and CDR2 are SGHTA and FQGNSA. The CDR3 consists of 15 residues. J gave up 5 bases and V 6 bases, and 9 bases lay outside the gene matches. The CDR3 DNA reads TGTGCCAGCAGTTCTCAGGGGGCTTTTTATCAGCCCCAGCATTTT. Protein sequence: CASSSQGAFYQPQHF.

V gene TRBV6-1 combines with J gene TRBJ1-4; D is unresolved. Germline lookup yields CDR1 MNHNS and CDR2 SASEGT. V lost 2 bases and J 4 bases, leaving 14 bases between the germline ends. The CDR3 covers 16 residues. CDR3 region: CASSELEGVVNEKLFF. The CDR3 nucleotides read TGTGCCAGCAGTGAATTGGAGGGTGTCGTTAATGAAAAACTGTTTTTT.

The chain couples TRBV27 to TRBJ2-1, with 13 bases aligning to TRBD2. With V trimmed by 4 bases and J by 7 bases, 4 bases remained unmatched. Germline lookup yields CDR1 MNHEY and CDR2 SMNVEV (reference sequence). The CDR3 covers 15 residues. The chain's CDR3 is CASSSGTSGMNEQFF. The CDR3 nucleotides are TGTGCCAGCAGTTCAGGGACTAGCGGGATGAATGAGCAGTTCTTC.

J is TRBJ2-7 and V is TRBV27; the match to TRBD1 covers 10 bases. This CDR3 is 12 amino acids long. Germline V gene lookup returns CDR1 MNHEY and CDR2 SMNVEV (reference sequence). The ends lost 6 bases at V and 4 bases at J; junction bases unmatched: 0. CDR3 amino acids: CASRDRGYEQYF. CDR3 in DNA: TGTGCCAGCAGGGACAGGGGGTACGAGCAGTACTTC.

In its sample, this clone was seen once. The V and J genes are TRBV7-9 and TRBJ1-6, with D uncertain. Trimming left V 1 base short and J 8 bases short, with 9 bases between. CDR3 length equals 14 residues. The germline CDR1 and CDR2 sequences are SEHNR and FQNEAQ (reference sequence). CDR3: CASSLVSQYSPLHF. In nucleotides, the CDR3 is TGTGCCAGCAGCTTAGTTTCTCAGTATTCACCCCTCCACTTT.

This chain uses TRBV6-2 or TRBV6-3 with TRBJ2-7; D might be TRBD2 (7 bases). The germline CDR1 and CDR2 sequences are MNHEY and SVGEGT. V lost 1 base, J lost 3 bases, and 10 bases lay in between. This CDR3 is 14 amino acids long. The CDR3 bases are TGTGCCAGCAGTTACTGGGGGGGCCGCTACGAGCAGTACTTC. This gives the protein CASSYWGGRYEQYF.

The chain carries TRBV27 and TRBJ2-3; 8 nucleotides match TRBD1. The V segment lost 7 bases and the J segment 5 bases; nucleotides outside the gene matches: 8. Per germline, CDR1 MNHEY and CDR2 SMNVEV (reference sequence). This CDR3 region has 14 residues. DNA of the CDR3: TGTGCCAGCAAGGTTGGCAGGGGGCAAGATACGCAGTATTTT. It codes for CASKVGRGQDTQYF.

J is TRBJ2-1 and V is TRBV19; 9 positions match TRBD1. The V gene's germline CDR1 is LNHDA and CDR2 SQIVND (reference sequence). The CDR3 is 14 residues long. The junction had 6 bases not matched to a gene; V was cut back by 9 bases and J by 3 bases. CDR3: CASGPGQGYNEQFF. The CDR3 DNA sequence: TGTGCCAGCGGCCCGGGACAGGGCTACAATGAGCAGTTCTTC.